This T cell receptor (beta chain) was sequenced for a study of CD8 T cells in Susac syndrome. Study-wide context: The sequenced Susac syndrome patients included more than five who had clinically active disease and roughly 8 who were in remission.

The V and J ends lost 0 bases and 1 base respectively, with 7 bases between them. This CDR3 comprises 13 residues. Germline V lookup: CDR1 DFQATT, CDR2 SNEGSKA (reference sequence). With random hexamers, reverse transcription was performed on roughly 0.5 to 1 ug of RNA. TCRdb reprocessed the immunoSEQ multiplex PCR reads with MiXCR, giving one entry per CDR3 protein. Among tens of thousands of distinct CDR3 sequences listed, 90% to 97% were seen once. This receptor was obtained from a human donor with Susac syndrome. Sequenced material: CD8+ T cells from PBMCs. The V gene is TRBV20-1, the J gene TRBJ2-7; no reliable D call. The CDR3 DNA follows: TGCAGTGCTAGAGATTCGGTGTCCTACGAGCAGTACTTC. Translating it yields CSARDSVSYEQYF.